The T cell receptor beta chain under discussion was sequenced for a study of cytomegalovirus exposure and HLA in healthy donors. Points on this clone: What it recognizes is unknown.

Points from the study as a whole: In a later analysis, HLA-associated beta chains showed higher expansion and lower generation probabilities than comparable chains.

This CDR3 spans 13 amino acids. Germline V gene sequence: CDR1 GTSNPN, CDR2 SVGIG (reference sequence). V was pared by 1 base and J by 7 bases, with 3 bases of the junction left unmatched. Primers included in the PCR were 60 Vbeta and 13 Jbeta primers. Measured with immunoSEQ multiplex PCR; TCRdb has only the in-frame clones, and not every one. The table records about 200,000 clones, over 70% of them present only once. The receptor was derived from a man in his thirties or forties in good health and CMV-seronegative. The genes are TRBV30 and TRBJ1-4; 7 bases are shared with TRBD1. The sequencing input was PBMCs. CDR3 loop: CAWSDGDSEKLFF. CDR3 in DNA: TGTGCCTGGAGTGATGGGGACAGTGAAAAACTGTTTTTT.